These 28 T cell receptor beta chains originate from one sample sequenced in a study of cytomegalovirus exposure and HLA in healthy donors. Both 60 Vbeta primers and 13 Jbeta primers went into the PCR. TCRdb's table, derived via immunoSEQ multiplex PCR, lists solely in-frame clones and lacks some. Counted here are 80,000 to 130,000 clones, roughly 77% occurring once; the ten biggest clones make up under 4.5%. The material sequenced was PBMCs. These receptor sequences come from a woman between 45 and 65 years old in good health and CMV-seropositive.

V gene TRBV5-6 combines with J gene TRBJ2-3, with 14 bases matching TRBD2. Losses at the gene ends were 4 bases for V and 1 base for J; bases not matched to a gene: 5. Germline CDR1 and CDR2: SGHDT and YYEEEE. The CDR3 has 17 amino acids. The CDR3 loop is CASSPRLAGGGTDTQYF. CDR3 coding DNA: TGTGCCAGCAGCCCGAGACTAGCGGGAGGGGGCACAGATACGCAGTATTTT.

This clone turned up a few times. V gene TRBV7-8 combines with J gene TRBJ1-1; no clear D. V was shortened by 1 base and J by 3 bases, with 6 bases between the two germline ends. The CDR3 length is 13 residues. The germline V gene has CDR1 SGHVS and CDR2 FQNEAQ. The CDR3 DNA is TGTGCCAGCAGCTTAGAAACGGACACTGAAGCTTTCTTT. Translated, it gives CASSLETDTEAFF. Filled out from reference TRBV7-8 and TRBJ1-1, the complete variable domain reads GAGVSQSPRYKVAKRGQDVALRCDPISGHVSLFWYQQALGQGPEFLTYFQNEAQLDKSGLPSDRFFAERPEGSVSTLKIQRTQQEDSAVYLCASSLETDTEAFFGQGTRLTVV.

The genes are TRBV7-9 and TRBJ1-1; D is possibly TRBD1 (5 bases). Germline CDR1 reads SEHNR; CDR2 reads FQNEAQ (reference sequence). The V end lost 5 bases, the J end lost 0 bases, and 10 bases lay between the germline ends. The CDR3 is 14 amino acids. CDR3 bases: TGTGCCAGCAGCCATAGACAGATGAACACTGAAGCTTTCTTT. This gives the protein CASSHRQMNTEAFF.

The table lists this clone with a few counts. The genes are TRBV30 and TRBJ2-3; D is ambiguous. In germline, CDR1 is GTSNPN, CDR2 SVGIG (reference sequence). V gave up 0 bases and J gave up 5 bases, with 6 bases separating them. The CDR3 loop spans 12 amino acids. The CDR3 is CAWSVSRDTQYF. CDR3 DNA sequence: TGTGCCTGGAGTGTATCCAGAGATACGCAGTATTTT.

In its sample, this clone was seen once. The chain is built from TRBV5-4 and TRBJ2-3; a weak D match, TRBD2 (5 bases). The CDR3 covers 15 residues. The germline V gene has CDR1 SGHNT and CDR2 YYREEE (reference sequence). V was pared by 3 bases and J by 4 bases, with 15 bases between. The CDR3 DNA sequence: TGTGCCAGCAGCTCTTTCATGACTATAGCAGATACGCAGTATTTT. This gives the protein CASSSFMTIADTQYF.

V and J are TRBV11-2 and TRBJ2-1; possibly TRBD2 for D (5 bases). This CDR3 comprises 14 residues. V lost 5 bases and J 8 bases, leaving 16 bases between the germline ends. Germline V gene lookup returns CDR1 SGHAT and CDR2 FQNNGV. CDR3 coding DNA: TGTGCCAGCAGCCTAGCCCCTAGTTTCGATGAGCAGTTCTTC. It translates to CASSLAPSFDEQFF.

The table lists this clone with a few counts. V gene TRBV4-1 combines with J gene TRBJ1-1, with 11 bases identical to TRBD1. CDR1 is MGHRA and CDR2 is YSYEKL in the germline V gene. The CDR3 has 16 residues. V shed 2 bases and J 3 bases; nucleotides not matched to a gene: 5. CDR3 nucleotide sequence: TGCGCCAGCAGCCAACCCGGGACAGGGGGATACACTGAAGCTTTCTTT. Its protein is CASSQPGTGGYTEAFF.

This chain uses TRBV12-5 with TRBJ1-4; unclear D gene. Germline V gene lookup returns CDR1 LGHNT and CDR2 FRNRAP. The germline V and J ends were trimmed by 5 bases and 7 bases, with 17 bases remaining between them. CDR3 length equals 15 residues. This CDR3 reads CASGLRTNLVEKLFF. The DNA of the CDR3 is TGTGCTAGTGGTCTAAGGACTAATCTCGTTGAAAAACTGTTTTTT.

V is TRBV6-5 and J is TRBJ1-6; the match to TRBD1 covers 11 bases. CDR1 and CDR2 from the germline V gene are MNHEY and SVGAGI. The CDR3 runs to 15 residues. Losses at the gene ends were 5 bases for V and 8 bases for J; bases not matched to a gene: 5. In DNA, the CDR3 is TGTGCCAGCAGTGCAAGGACAGGGGGCGATTCACCCCTCCACTTT. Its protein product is CASSARTGGDSPLHF.

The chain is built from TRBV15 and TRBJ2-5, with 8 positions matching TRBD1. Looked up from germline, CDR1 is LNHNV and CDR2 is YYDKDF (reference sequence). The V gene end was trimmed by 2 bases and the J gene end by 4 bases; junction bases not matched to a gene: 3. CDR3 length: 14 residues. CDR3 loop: CATSRLTGGETQYF. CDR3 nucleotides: TGTGCCACCAGCAGATTAACAGGGGGAGAGACCCAGTACTTC. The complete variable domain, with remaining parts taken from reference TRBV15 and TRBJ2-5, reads DAMVIQNPRYQVTQFGKPVTLSCSQTLNHNVMYWYQQKSSQAPKLLFHYYDKDFNNEADTPDNFQSRRPNTSFCFLDIRSPGLGDTAMYLCATSRLTGGETQYFGPGTRLLVL.

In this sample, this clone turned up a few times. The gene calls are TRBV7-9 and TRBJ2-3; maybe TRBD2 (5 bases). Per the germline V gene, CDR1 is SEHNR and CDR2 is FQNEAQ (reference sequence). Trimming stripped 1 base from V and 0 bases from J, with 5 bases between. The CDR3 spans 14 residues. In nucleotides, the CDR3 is TGTGCCAGCAGCTTAGGGACTAGCACAGATACGCAGTATTTT. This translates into CASSLGTSTDTQYF.

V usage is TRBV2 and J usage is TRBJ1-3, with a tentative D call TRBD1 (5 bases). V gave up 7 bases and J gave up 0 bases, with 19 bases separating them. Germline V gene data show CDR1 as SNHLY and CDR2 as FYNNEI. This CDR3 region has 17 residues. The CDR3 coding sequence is TGTGCCAGCACCTTATCGGGGGTCAGAAGCTCTGGAAACACCATATATTTT. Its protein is CASTLSGVRSSGNTIYF.

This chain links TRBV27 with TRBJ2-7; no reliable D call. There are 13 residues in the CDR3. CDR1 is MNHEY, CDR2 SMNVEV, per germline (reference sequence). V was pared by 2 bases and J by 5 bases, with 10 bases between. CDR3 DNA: TGTGCCAGCAGTTTAGCTAGAGTGGACGAGCAGTACTTC. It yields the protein CASSLARVDEQYF.

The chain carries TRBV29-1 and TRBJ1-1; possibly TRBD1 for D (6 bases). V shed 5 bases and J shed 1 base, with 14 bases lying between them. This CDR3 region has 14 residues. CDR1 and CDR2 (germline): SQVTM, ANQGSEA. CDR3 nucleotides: TGCAGCGTTTTGGGGGCCCCGACGAACACTGAAGCTTTCTTT. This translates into CSVLGAPTNTEAFF. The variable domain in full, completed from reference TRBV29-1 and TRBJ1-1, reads SAVISQKPSRDICQRGTSLTIQCQVDSQVTMMFWYRQQPGQSLTLIATANQGSEATYESGFVIDKFPISRPNLTFSTLTVSNMSPEDSSIYLCSVLGAPTNTEAFFGQGTRLTVV.

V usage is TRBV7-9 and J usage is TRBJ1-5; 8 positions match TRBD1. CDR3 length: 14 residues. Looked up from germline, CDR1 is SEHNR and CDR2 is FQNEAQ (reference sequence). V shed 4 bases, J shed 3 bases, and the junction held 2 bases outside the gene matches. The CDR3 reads CASSSTGDNQPQHF. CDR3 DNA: TGTGCCAGCAGCTCGACAGGGGACAATCAGCCCCAGCATTTT. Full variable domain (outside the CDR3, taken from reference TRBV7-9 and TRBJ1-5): DTGVSQNPRHKITKRGQNVTFRCDPISEHNRLYWYRQTLGQGPEFLTYFQNEAQLEKSRLLSDRFSAERPKGSFSTLEIQRTEQGDSAMYLCASSSTGDNQPQHFGDGTRLSIL.

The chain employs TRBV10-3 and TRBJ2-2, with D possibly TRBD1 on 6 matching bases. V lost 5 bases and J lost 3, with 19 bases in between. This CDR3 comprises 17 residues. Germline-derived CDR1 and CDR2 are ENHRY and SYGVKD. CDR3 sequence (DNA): TGTGCCATCAGTCAGGGGCCTCGGACAGATTACACCGGGGAGCTGTTTTTT. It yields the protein CAISQGPRTDYTGELFF.

The DNA of the CDR3 is TGTGCCAGCAGCGTAGACCAGGCCAATCAGCCCCAGCATTTT. As protein: CASSVDQANQPQHF. The rearrangement uses TRBV9 and TRBJ1-5; D gene unclear. Germline-derived CDR1 and CDR2 are SGDLS and YYNGEE. The CDR3 runs to 14 residues. V was shortened by 0 bases and J by 3 bases, with 7 bases between the two germline ends.

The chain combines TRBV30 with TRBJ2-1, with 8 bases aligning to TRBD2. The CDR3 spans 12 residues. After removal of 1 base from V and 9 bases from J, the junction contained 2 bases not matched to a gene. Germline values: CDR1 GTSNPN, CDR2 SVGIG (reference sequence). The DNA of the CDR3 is TGTGCCTGGAGTGACGGGAGGGCTGAGCAGTTCTTC. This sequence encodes CAWSDGRAEQFF.

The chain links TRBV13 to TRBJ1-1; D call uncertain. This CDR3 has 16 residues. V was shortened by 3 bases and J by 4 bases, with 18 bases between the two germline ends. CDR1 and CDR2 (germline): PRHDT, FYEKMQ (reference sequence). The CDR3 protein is CASSLRQDILATEAFF. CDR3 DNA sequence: TGTGCCAGCAGCTTGCGCCAGGATATTTTGGCCACTGAAGCTTTCTTT.

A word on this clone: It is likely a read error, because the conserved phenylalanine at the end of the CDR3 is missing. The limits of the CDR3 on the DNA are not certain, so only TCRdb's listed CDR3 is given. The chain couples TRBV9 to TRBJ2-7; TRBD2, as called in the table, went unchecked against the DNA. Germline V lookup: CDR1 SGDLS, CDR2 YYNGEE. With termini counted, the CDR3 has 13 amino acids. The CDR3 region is CASSPGHTSGPSL.

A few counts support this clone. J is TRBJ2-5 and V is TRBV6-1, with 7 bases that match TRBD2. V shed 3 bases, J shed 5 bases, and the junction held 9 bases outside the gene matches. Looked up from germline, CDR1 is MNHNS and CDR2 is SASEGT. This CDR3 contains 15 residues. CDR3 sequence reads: CASSEGEGQGETQYF. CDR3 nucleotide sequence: TGTGCCAGCAGTGAGGGGGAGGGCCAAGGGGAGACCCAGTACTTC.

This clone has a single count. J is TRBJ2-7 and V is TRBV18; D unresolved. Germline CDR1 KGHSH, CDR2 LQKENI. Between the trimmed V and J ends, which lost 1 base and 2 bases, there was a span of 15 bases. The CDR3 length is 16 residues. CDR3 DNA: TGTGCCAGCTCACCACTAAACGCGGCCGATGCCTACGAGCAGTACTTC. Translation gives CASSPLNAADAYEQYF.

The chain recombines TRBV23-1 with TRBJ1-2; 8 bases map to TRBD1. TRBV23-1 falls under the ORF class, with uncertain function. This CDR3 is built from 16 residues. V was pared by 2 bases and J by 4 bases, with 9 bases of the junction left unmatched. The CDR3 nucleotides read TGCGCCAGCAGTCAAAATGGTCAGGGGGCTACCTATGGCTACACCTTC. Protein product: CASSQNGQGATYGYTF.

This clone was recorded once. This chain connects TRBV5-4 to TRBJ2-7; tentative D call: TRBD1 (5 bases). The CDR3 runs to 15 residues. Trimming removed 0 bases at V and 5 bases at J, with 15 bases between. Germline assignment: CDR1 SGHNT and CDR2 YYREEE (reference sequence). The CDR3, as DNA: TGTGCCAGCAGCTTGGGGGGCAACCTCGGCCACGAGCAGTACTTC. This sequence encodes CASSLGGNLGHEQYF. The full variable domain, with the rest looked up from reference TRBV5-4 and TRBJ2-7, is ETGVTQSPTHLIKTRGQQVTLRCSSQSGHNTVSWYQQALGQGPQFIFQYYREEENGRGNFPPRFSGLQFPNYSSELNVNALELDDSALYLCASSLGGNLGHEQYFGPGTRLTVT.

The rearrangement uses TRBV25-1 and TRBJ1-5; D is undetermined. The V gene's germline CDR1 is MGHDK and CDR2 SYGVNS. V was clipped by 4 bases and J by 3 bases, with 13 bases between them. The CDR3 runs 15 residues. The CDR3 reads CASSGGVGDNQPQHF. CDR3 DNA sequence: TGTGCCAGCAGTGGGGGAGTCGGAGACAATCAGCCCCAGCATTTT.

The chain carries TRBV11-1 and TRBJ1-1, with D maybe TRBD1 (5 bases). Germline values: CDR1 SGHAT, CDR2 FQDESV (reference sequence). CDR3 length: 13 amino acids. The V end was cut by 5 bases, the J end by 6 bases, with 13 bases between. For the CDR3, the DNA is TGTGCCAGCAGCACCCCTGGGGCAGCTGAAGCTTTCTTT. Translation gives CASSTPGAAEAFF.

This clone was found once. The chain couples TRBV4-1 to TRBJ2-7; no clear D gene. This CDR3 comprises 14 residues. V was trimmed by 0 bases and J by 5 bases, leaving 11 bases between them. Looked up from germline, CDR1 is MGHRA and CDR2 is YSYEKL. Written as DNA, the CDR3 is TGCGCCAGCAGCCAAGAGCCAGGCAGGAACGAGCAGTACTTC. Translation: CASSQEPGRNEQYF.

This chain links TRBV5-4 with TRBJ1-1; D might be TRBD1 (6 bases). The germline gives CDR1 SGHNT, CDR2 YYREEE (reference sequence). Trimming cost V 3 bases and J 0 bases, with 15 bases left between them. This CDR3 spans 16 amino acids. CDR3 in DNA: TGTGCCAGCAGCTCGGGGACAACAGGGATGAACACTGAAGCTTTCTTT. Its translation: CASSSGTTGMNTEAFF.